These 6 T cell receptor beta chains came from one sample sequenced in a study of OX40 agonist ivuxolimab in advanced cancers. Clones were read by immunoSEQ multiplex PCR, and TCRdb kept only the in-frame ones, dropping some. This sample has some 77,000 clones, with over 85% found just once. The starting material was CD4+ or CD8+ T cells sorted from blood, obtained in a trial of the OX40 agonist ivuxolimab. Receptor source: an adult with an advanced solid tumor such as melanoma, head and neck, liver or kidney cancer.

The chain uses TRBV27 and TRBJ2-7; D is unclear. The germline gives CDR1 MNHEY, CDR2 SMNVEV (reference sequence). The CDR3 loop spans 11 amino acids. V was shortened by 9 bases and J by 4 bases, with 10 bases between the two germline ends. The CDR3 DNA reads TGTGCCAGTCGGACCACTTACGAGCAGTACTTC. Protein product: CASRTTYEQYF.

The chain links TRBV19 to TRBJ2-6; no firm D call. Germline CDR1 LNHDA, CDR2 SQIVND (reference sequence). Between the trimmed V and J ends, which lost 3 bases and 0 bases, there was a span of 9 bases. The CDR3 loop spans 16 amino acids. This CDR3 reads CASSIKVYSGANVLTF. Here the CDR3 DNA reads TGTGCCAGTAGTATCAAGGTTTACTCTGGGGCCAACGTCCTGACTTTC. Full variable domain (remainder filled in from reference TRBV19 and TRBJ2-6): DGGITQSPKYLFRKEGQNVTLSCEQNLNHDAMYWYRQDPGQGLRLIYYSQIVNDFQKGDIAEGYSVSREKKESFPLTVTSAQKNPTAFYLCASSIKVYSGANVLTFGAGSRLTVL.

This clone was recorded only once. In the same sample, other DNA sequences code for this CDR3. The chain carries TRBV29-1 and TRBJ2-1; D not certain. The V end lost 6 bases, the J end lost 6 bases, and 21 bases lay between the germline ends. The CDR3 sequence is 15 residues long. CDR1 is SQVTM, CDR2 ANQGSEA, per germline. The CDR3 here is CSVQSHALLLNEQFF. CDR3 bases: TGCAGCGTCCAATCCCATGCCCTGCTTCTCAATGAGCAGTTCTTC.

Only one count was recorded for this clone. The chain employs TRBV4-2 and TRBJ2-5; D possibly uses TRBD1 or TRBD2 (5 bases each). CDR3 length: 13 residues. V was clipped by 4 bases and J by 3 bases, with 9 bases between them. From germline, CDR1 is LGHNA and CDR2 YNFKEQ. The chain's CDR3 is CASSPGPEETQYF. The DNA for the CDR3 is TGTGCCAGCAGCCCGGGACCCGAAGAGACCCAGTACTTC.

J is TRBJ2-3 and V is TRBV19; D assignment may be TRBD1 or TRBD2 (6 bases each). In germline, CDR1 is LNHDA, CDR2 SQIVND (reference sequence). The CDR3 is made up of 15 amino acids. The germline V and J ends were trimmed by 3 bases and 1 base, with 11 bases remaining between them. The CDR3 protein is CASSMQGTRTDTQYF. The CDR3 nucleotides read TGTGCCAGTAGTATGCAGGGGACTCGCACAGATACGCAGTATTTT. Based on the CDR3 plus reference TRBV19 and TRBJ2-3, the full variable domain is DGGITQSPKYLFRKEGQNVTLSCEQNLNHDAMYWYRQDPGQGLRLIYYSQIVNDFQKGDIAEGYSVSREKKESFPLTVTSAQKNPTAFYLCASSMQGTRTDTQYFGPGTRLTVL.

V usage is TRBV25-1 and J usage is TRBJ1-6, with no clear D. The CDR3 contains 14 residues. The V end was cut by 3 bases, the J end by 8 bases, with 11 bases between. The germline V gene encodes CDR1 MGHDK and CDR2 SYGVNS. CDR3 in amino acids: CASSENLSHSPLHF. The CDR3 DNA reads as TGTGCCAGCAGTGAGAACCTCTCGCATTCACCCCTCCACTTT.